The sequence of this T cell receptor beta chain was determined in a study of blood T cell repertoires in COVID-19 (TCRdb year 2020). Background on the whole study: Samples from collaborators originated in the United States, Italy and Spain and spanned both the acute and convalescent phases of COVID-19. Samples were obtained from the ongoing ImmuneRACE study (first 160 participants) and from 1,254 subjects provided by 6 global collaborators. The dataset comprised deeply sampled blood TCRbeta repertoires from subjects exposed to, actively infected with, or recovered from COVID-19. Where HLA class I and class II types were available, the types were taken from metadata supplied by the sample provider, not from assay-based typing. The material from the prospective study consisted of cDNA or gDNA derived from T cells, B-cell-depleted T cells, or PBMCs. The repertoires were made available in a free public database intended to serve as a resource for research on the immune response to SARS-CoV-2. Nearly every sample came with metadata listing a de-identified subject ID, COVID-19 status, age in years and sex. The paper's findings and limits, for the study overall: The amount of clinical and demographic metadata varied by source and participant and was provided uncurated.

With respect to this clone: It has no known antigen specificity. Base qualities are not recorded, but no much larger clone differs from it by a single base.

TCRbeta CDR3 regions were amplified from genomic DNA by means of the immunoSEQ Assay, a bias-controlled multiplex PCR. The authors' pipeline ran thus. Within the assay, amplification of reference gene primers was used to estimate how many nucleated cells each sample contained. To quantify the absolute abundance of each unique TCRbeta CDR3 rearrangement, sequence reads were collapsed and filtered. Productive Simpson clonality was computed per sample as the square root of Simpson's diversity index over productive rearrangements. The immuneACCESS repertoire file appears here via TCRdb, limited to in-frame rearrangements. These files lack a portion of the clones; in checked studies, under half of the deficit traces to unresolved V genes, and the cause of the others is not known. That table gives V, J and clone size, and the DNA gave D and trimming. This sample comprises some 140,000 clones, about 70% of them detected only once. The ten largest clones take up around 13% of the sample.

The germline V gene supplies CDR1 SGHTA and CDR2 FQGNSA. Ends trimmed: V by 5 bases, J by 7 bases; bases unmatched to a gene: 4. The CDR3 spans 14 residues, from the cysteine through the phenylalanine. Only the CDR3 portion is preserved as DNA: 42 bases, with reading frame beginning at the first base. Whole blood was collected in K2EDTA tubes by collaborating institutions according to the institutions' own protocols. For TCRbeta analysis, collaborator samples were shipped as frozen whole blood, as isolated PBMCs, or as DNA extracted from either sample type. What was sequenced was peripheral blood. This receptor chain uses TRBV7-2 and TRBJ2-3, with 12 junctional bases fitting TRBD2. The TCR sequence derives from an elderly man with acute or convalescent COVID-19. The CDR3 sequence is CASSPSGGAYTQYF. In nucleotides, the sequence is TGTGCCAGCAGCCCTAGCGGGGGGGCATATACGCAGTATTTT.